One sample yielded the 18 T cell receptor beta chains listed below, sequenced in a study of CD8 T cells in ankylosing spondylitis (dated by TCRdb to about 2017). The library was generated by 5' RACE. The sample was run on an Illumina HiSeq 2500. TCRdb applied fastp at Q25 and MiXCR to the public reads, then kept only in-frame beta chains. Every entry covers one CDR3 protein and lists the most common genes and DNA from its rows. For this sample there are about 130,000 distinct CDR3 sequences; over 6.5% appear just once. 9% to 15% of the sample is in the top ten clones. The specimen was blood, either unsorted or a sorted T cell fraction (not recorded which). Receptors were obtained from a male donor with ankylosing spondylitis or in good health (not recorded which).

J is TRBJ2-1 and V is TRBV9; a possible D gene is TRBD1 (5 bases). CDR1 is SGDLS, CDR2 YYNGEE, per germline. This CDR3 has 12 amino acids. Trimming removed 1 base at V and 10 bases at J, with 9 bases between. The CDR3 protein is CASSVRAGEQFF. The CDR3 DNA follows: TGTGCCAGCAGCGTAAGAGCAGGGGAGCAGTTCTTC.

This clonotype was observed many times. This chain uses TRBV4-1 with TRBJ2-3; TRBD2 agrees at 11 bases. V lost 1 base, J lost 3 bases, and 6 bases stayed unmatched. CDR1 is MGHRA and CDR2 is YSYEKL in the germline V gene. This CDR3 has 17 amino acids. CDR3 nucleotides: TGCGCCAGCAGCCAAGCGGCTAGCGGGAGGCCTACAGATACGCAGTATTTT. Amino acids: CASSQAASGRPTDTQYF.

There are many counts of this clonotype. The chain couples TRBV11-1 to TRBJ2-1, with 11 positions matching TRBD2. Germline CDR1 SGHAT, CDR2 FQDESV (reference sequence). The length of the CDR3 is 18 residues. V dropped 3 bases and J dropped 0; count of bases not matched to a gene: 7. The CDR3 is CASSFWLAGGSSYNEQFF. Written as DNA, the CDR3 is TGTGCCAGCAGCTTTTGGCTAGCGGGGGGCAGCTCCTACAATGAGCAGTTCTTC.

The chain employs TRBV5-1 and TRBJ2-1, with D possibly matching TRBD2 (5 bases). CDR3 size: 15 residues. Germline-derived CDR1 and CDR2 are SGHRS and YFSETQ. Trimming cost V 0 bases and J 3 bases, with 10 bases left between them. CDR3: CASSLGPEGYNEQFF. CDR3 DNA sequence: TGCGCCAGCAGCTTGGGCCCTGAGGGCTACAATGAGCAGTTCTTC.

This clonotype has ten or more counts. The chain has TRBV29-1 and TRBJ2-7; TRBD2 aligns across 12 bases. The V gene end was trimmed by 4 bases and the J gene end by 3 bases; junction bases not matched to a gene: 7. The CDR3 contains 15 residues. Germline V CDR1 and CDR2: SQVTM, ANQGSEA. In nucleotides, the CDR3 is TGCAGCGTTGCCCGACTAGCGGGAGCGGACTACGAGCAGTACTTC. It encodes CSVARLAGADYEQYF.

This clonotype was seen repeatedly, ten times or more. J is TRBJ2-7 and V is TRBV15, with a weak D call TRBD1 (6 bases). V lost 3 bases and J 3 bases, leaving 15 bases between the germline ends. Germline V gene lookup returns CDR1 LNHNV and CDR2 YYDKDF (reference sequence). The CDR3 length is 15 residues. The CDR3 sequence: CATSRSLGAYYEQYF. DNA for the CDR3: TGTGCCACCAGCAGGTCGCTGGGGGCCTACTACGAGCAGTACTTC. The complete variable domain, with remaining parts taken from reference TRBV15 and TRBJ2-7, reads DAMVIQNPRYQVTQFGKPVTLSCSQTLNHNVMYWYQQKSSQAPKLLFHYYDKDFNNEADTPDNFQSRRPNTSFCFLDIRSPGLGDTAMYLCATSRSLGAYYEQYFGPGTRLTVT.

This clonotype has ten or more counts. The CDR3 loop reads CASSLAGATYEQYF. As DNA, the CDR3 is TGTGCCAGCAGCTTAGCAGGCGCGACCTACGAGCAGTACTTC. The chain uses TRBV7-9 and TRBJ2-7; D gene uncertain. V lost 0 bases and J 2 bases, leaving 8 bases between the germline ends. The CDR3 extends over 14 amino acids. Germline V gene sequence: CDR1 SEHNR, CDR2 FQNEAQ (reference sequence).

This clonotype was observed at least ten times. The chain employs TRBV7-3 and TRBJ2-6; D is ambiguous. V was cut by 0 bases and J by 3 bases, with 0 bases left in between. Germline V gene data show CDR1 as SGHTA and CDR2 as FQGTGA. The CDR3 sequence is 13 residues long. The CDR3 DNA sequence: TGTGCCAGCAGCTTAACTGGGGCCAACGTCCTGACTTTC. This encodes CASSLTGANVLTF. The complete variable domain, with remaining parts taken from reference TRBV7-3 and TRBJ2-6, reads GAGVSQTPSNKVTEKGKYVELRCDPISGHTALYWYRQSLGQGPEFLIYFQGTGAADDSGLPNDRFFAVRPEGSVSTLKIQRTERGDSAVYLCASSLTGANVLTFGAGSRLTVL.

The CDR3 protein is CASSLKLLGQLNTEAFF. The CDR3 coding sequence is TGCGCCAGCAGCTTGAAACTATTGGGGCAGTTGAACACTGAAGCTTTCTTT. V and J are TRBV5-1 and TRBJ1-1; D is perhaps TRBD1 (5 bases). Trimming removed 1 base from V and 0 bases from J, with 16 bases in between. CDR3 length: 17 residues. CDR1 is SGHRS and CDR2 is YFSETQ in the germline V gene.

CDR3: CASSHGHLGQTQYF. CDR3 in DNA: TGTGCCAGCAGTCACGGACACCTCGGGCAGACCCAGTACTTC. The V and J genes are TRBV6-5 and TRBJ2-5; D perhaps matches TRBD1 (5 bases). V dropped 5 bases and J dropped 6 bases, with 16 bases sitting between them. The V gene's germline CDR1 is MNHEY and CDR2 SVGAGI. The CDR3 runs 14 residues.

At least ten counts were recorded for this clonotype. The rearrangement uses TRBV5-1 and TRBJ2-7; the match to TRBD2 covers 11 bases. After removal of 4 bases from V and 0 bases from J, the junction contained 3 bases not matched to a gene. There are 15 residues in the CDR3. The germline CDR1 and CDR2 sequences are SGHRS and YFSETQ. CDR3 in amino acids: CASSEGLAASYEQYF. CDR3 DNA sequence: TGCGCCAGCAGCGAGGGACTAGCGGCCTCCTACGAGCAGTACTTC.

This clonotype occurred many times. The gene calls are TRBV7-9 and TRBJ2-3, with D unresolved. Trimming stripped 5 bases from V and 8 bases from J, with 8 bases between. Germline CDR1 reads SEHNR; CDR2 reads FQNEAQ (reference sequence). The CDR3 totals 11 residues. The CDR3 region is CASSPGSTQYF. The CDR3, as DNA: TGTGCCAGCAGCCCCGGTAGTACGCAGTATTTT. Full variable domain (remainder filled in from reference TRBV7-9 and TRBJ2-3): DTGVSQNPRHKITKRGQNVTFRCDPISEHNRLYWYRQTLGQGPEFLTYFQNEAQLEKSRLLSDRFSAERPKGSFSTLEIQRTEQGDSAMYLCASSPGSTQYFGPGTRLTVL.

This clonotype appeared many times. CDR3 bases: TGCAGTGCCAGGACTAGCGGCTCGAACACCGGGGAGCTGTTTTTT. It encodes CSARTSGSNTGELFF. V is TRBV20-1 and J is TRBJ2-2; the match to TRBD2 covers 10 bases. The germline V gene has CDR1 DFQATT and CDR2 SNEGSKA (reference sequence). V shed 6 bases and J 0 bases; nucleotides not matched to a gene: 4. This CDR3 region has 15 residues.

V gene TRBV6-9 combines with J gene TRBJ1-5; TRBD1 agrees at 8 bases. After removal of 5 bases from V and 7 bases from J, the junction contained 7 bases not matched to a gene. Germline assignment: CDR1 MNHGY and CDR2 SVAAGI. This CDR3 comprises 14 residues. CDR3 coding DNA: TGTGCCAGCAGTCAGACAGGGGTTGACCAGCCCCAGCATTTT. This codes for CASSQTGVDQPQHF.

The chain carries TRBV3-1 and TRBJ2-5, with D perhaps TRBD2 (5 bases). The germline V and J ends were trimmed by 3 bases and 6 bases, with 14 bases remaining between them. The V gene's germline CDR1 is LGHDT and CDR2 YNNKEL (reference sequence). The CDR3 covers 14 residues. CDR3 nucleotides: TGTGCCAGCAGCCAGGACTCCTTGAGACAGACCCAGTACTTC. This sequence encodes CASSQDSLRQTQYF.

This clonotype was counted many times. The rearrangement joins TRBV6-4 to TRBJ1-3, with TRBD1 matching 7 bases. Germline-derived CDR1 and CDR2 are MRHNA and SNTAGT. Trimming removed 5 bases from V and 9 bases from J; junction bases left unmatched: 7. This CDR3 has 13 residues. The CDR3 DNA reads TGTGCCAGCAGTACAGGGGTCGGAGGCACCATATATTTT. Amino acid sequence: CASSTGVGGTIYF.

This chain joins TRBV20-1 and TRBJ2-3, with 8 bases fitting TRBD2. This CDR3 has 16 amino acids. CDR1 DFQATT and CDR2 SNEGSKA come from the germline V gene (reference sequence). The J segment lost 3 bases and the V segment lost 0 bases, leaving 8 bases of the junction unmatched. The CDR3 DNA follows: TGCAGTGCTAGAGACCTCGGGGGGGCCGAGACAGATACGCAGTATTTT. Translated, it gives CSARDLGGAETDTQYF.

This clonotype was detected many times. The chain employs TRBV7-3 and TRBJ2-3, with D unclear. V was shortened by 5 bases and J by 0 bases, with 15 bases between the two germline ends. Germline values: CDR1 SGHTA, CDR2 FQGTGA. CDR3 length: 16 amino acids. DNA for the CDR3: TGTGCCAGCAGCCTACTTGGTGGACCTAGCACAGATACGCAGTATTTT. Translation gives CASSLLGGPSTDTQYF.